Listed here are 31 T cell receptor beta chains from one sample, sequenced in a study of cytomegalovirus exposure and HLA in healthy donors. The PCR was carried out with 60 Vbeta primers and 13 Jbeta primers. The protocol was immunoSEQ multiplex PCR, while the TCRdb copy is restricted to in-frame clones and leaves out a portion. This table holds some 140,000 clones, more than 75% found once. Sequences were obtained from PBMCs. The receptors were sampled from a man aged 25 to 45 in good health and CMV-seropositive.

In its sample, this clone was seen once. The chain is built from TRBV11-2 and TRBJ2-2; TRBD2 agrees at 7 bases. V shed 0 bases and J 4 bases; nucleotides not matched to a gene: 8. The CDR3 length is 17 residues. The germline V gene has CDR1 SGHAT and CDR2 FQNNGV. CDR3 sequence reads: CASSLDRGRGITGELFF. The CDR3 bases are TGTGCCAGCAGCTTAGATCGCGGGAGAGGGATCACCGGGGAGCTGTTTTTT. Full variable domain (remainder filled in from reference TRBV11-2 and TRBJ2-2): EAGVAQSPRYKIIEKRQSVAFWCNPISGHATLYWYQQILGQGPKLLIQFQNNGVVDDSQLPKDRFSAERLKGVDSTLKIQPAKLEDSAVYLCASSLDRGRGITGELFFGEGSRLTVL.

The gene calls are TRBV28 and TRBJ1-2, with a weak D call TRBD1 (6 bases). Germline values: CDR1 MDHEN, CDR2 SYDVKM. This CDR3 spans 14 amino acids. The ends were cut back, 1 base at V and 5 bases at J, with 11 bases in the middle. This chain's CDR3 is CASSLYRVEYGYTF. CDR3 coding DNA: TGTGCCAGCAGTTTATACAGGGTGGAGTATGGCTACACCTTC.

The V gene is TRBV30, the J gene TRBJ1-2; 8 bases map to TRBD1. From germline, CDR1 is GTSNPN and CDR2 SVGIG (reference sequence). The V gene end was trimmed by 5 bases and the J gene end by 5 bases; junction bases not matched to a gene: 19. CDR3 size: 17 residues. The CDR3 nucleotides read TGTGCCTGGTCACTCGGGACAGGTAGGAGGATGGGATATGGCTACACCTTC. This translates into CAWSLGTGRRMGYGYTF.

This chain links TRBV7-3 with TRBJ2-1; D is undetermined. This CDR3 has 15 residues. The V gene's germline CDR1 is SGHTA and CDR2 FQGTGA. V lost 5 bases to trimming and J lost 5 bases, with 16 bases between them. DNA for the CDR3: TGTGCCAGCAGCACCTACCCTGGTGAGAACAATGAGCAGTTCTTC. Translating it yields CASSTYPGENNEQFF.

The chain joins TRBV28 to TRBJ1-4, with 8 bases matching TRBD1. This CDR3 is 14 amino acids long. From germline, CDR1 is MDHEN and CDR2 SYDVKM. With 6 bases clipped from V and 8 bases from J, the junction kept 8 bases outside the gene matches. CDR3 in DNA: TGTGCCAGCAGGGACAGGGCGGCCAGGGAAAAACTGTTTTTT. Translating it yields CASRDRAAREKLFF.

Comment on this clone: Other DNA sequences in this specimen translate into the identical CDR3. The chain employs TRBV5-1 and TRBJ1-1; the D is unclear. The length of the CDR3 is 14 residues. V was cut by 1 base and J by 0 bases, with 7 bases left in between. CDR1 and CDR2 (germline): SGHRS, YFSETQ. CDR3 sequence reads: CASSLSGMNTEAFF. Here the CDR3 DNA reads TGCGCCAGCAGCTTGTCGGGAATGAACACTGAAGCTTTCTTT. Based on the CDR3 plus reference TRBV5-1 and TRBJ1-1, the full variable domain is KAGVTQTPRYLIKTRGQQVTLSCSPISGHRSVSWYQQTPGQGLQFLFEYFSETQRNKGNFPGRFSGRQFSNSRSEMNVSTLELGDSALYLCASSLSGMNTEAFFGQGTRLTVV.

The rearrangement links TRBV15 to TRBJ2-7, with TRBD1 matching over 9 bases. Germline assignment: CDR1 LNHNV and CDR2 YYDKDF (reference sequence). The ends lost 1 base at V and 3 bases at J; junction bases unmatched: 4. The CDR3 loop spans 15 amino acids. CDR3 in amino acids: CATSRAGDRDYEQYF. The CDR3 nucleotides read TGTGCCACCAGCAGAGCCGGGGACAGGGACTACGAGCAGTACTTC.

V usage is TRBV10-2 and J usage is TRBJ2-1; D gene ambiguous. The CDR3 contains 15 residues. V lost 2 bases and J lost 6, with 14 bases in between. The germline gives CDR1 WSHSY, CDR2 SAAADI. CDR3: CASSENPMGVNEQFF. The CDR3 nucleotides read TGCGCCAGCAGTGAGAATCCCATGGGCGTCAATGAGCAGTTCTTC.

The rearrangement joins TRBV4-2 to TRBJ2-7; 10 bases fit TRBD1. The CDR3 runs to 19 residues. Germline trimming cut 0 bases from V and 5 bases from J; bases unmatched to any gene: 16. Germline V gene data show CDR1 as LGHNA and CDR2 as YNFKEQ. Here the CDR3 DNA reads TGTGCCAGCAGCCAAGATAGCCGCACGGGACAGGGGATTAGGAACGAGCAGTACTTC. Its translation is CASSQDSRTGQGIRNEQYF.

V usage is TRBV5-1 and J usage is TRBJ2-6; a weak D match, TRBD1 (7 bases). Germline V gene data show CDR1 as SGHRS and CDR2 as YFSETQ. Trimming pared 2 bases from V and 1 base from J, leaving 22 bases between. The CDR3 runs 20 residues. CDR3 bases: TGCGCCAGCAGCTTCCCCCTGGAGGCCAGGGGGACTTCTGGGGCCAACGTCCTGACTTTC. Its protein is CASSFPLEARGTSGANVLTF.

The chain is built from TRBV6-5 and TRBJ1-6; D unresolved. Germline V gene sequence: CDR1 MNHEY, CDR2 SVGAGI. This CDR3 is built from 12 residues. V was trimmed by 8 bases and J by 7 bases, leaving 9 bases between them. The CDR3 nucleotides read TGTGCCAGCGGTCTCACAAATTCACCCCTCCACTTT. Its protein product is CASGLTNSPLHF.

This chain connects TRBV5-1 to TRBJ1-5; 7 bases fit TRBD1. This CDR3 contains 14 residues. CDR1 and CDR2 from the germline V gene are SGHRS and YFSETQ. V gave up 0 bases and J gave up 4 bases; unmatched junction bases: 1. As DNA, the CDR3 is TGCGCCAGCAGCTTGGGGGACAGAAATCAGCCCCAGCATTTT. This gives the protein CASSLGDRNQPQHF.

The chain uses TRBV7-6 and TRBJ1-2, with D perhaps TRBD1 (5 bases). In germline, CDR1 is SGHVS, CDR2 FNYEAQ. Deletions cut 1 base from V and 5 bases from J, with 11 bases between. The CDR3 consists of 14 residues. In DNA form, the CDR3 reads TGTGCCAGCAGCTTAGAGCAGGGCCTGTATGGCTACACCTTC. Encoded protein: CASSLEQGLYGYTF.

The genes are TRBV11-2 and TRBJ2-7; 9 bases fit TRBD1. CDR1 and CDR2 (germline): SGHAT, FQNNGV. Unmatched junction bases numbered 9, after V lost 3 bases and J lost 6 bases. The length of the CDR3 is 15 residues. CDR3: CASSLYGTGSGEQYF. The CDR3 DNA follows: TGTGCCAGCAGCTTGTATGGGACAGGGTCGGGCGAGCAGTACTTC.

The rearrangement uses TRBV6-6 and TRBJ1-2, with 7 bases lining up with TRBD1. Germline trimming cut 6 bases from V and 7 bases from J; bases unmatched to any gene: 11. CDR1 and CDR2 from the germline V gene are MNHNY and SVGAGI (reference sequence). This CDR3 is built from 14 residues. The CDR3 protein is CASRNQGVVRGYTF. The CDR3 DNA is TGTGCCAGCAGAAACCAGGGGGTAGTACGTGGCTACACCTTC.

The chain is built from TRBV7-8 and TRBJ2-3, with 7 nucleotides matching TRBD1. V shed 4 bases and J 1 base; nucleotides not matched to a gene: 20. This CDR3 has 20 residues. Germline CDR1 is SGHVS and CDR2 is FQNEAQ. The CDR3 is CASSSQRRGPRLRGTDTQYF. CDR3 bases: TGTGCCAGCAGCTCCCAGAGAAGGGGGCCCCGACTTAGGGGCACAGATACGCAGTATTTT.

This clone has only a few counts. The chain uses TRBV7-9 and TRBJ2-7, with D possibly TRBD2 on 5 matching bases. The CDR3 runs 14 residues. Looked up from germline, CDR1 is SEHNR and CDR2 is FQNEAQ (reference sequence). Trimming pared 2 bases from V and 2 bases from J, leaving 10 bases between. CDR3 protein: CASSLHGKTYEQYF. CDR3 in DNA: TGTGCCAGCAGCTTACACGGGAAGACCTACGAGCAGTACTTC. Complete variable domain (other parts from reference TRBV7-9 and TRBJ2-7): DTGVSQNPRHKITKRGQNVTFRCDPISEHNRLYWYRQTLGQGPEFLTYFQNEAQLEKSRLLSDRFSAERPKGSFSTLEIQRTEQGDSAMYLCASSLHGKTYEQYFGPGTRLTVT.

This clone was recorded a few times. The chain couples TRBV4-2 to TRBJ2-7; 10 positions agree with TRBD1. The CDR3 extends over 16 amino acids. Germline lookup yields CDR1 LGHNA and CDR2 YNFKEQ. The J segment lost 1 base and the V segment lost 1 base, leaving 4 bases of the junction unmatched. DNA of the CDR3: TGTGCCAGCAGCCAAGTCGGGACAGGGGTTTCCTACGAGCAGTACTTC. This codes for CASSQVGTGVSYEQYF.

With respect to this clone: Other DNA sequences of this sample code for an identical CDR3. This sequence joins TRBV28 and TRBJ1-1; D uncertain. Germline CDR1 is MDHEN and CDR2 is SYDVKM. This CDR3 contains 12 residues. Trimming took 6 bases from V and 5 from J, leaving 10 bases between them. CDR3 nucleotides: TGTGCCAGCAGCTTACGAGGGACTGAAGCTTTCTTT. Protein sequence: CASSLRGTEAFF.

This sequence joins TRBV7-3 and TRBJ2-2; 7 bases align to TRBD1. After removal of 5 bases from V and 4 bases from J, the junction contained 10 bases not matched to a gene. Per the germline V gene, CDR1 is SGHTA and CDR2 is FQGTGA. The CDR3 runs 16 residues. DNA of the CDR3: TGTGCCAGCAGCCCGGAGACAGGGCTTCGCACCGGGGAGCTGTTTTTT. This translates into CASSPETGLRTGELFF.

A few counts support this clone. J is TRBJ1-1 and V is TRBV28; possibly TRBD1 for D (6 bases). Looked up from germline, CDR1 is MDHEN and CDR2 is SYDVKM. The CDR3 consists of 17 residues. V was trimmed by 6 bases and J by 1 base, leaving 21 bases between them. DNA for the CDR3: TGTGCCAGCAGCTCCAATACTTTCGGACAGCCGAACACTGAAGCTTTCTTT. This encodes CASSSNTFGQPNTEAFF.

The chain's CDR3 is CASSDQGYGKLFF. The CDR3 DNA reads as TGCGCCAGCAGTGACCAGGGGTACGGAAAACTGTTTTTT. The gene calls are TRBV10-1 and TRBJ1-4; TRBD1 might be the D (6 bases). The CDR3 loop spans 13 amino acids. Germline CDR1 and CDR2: WNHNN and SYGVQD (reference sequence). Deletions cut 3 bases from V and 10 bases from J, with 12 bases between.

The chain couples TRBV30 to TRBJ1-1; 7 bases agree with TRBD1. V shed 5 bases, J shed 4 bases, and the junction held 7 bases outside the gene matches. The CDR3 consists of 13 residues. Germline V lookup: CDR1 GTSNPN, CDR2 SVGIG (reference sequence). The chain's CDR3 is CAWSTGYSTEAFF. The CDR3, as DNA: TGTGCCTGGTCGACAGGGTATTCCACTGAAGCTTTCTTT.

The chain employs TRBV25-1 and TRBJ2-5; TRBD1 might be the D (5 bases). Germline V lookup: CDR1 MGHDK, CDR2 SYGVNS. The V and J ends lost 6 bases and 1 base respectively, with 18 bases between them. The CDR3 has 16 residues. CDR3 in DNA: TGTGCCAGCAGCAATGAAAATAGACAGAGCCAAGAGACCCAGTACTTC. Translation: CASSNENRQSQETQYF.

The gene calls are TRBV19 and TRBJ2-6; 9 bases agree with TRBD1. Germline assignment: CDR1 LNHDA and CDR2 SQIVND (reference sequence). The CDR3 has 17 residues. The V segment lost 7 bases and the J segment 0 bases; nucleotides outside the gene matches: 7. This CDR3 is CASTKTGGYSGANVLTF. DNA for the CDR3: TGTGCCAGTACCAAGACAGGGGGGTACTCTGGGGCCAACGTCCTGACTTTC.

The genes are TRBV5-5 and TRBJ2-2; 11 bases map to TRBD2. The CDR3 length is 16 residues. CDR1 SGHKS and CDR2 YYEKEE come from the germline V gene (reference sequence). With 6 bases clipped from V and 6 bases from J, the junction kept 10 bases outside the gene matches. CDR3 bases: TGTGCCAGCACCTCGGGGACTAGCGGCGGGGCCGGGGAGCTGTTTTTT. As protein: CASTSGTSGGAGELFF.

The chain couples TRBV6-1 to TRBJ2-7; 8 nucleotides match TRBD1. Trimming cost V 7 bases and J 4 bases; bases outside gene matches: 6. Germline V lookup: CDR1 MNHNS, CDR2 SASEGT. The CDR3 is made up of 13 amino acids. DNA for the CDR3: TGTGCCAGCATTCCGGGACAGGTGTACGAGCAGTACTTC. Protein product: CASIPGQVYEQYF.

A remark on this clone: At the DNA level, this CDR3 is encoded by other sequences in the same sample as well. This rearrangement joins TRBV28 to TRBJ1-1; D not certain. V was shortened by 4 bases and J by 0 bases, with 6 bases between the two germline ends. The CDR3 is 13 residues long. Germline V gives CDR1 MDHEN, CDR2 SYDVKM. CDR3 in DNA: TGTGCCAGCAGTTCAGTGATGAACACTGAAGCTTTCTTT. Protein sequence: CASSSVMNTEAFF. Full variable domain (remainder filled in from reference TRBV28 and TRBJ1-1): DVKVTQSSRYLVKRTGEKVFLECVQDMDHENMFWYRQDPGLGLRLIYFSYDVKMKEKGDIPEGYSVSREKKERFSLILESASTNQTSMYLCASSSVMNTEAFFGQGTRLTVV.

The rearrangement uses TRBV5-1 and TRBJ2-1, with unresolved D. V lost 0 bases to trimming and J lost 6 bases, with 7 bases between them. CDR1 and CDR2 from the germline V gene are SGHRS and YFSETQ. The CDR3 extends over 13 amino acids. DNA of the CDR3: TGCGCCAGCAGCTTGGGGGCCGTCAATGAGCAGTTCTTC. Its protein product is CASSLGAVNEQFF.

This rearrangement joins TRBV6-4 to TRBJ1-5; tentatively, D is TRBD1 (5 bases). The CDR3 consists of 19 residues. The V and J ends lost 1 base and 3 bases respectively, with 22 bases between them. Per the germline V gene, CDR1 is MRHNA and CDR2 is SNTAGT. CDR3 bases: TGTGCCAGCAGTGACTTGGGGCGGTGGGGGGTAACCTCCAATCAGCCCCAGCATTTT. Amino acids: CASSDLGRWGVTSNQPQHF.

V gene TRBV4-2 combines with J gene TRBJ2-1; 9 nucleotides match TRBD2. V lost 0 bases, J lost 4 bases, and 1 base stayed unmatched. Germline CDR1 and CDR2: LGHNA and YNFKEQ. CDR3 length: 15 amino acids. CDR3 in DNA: TGTGCCAGCAGCCAAGAGCTAGCGGGGTACAATGAGCAGTTCTTC. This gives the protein CASSQELAGYNEQFF.